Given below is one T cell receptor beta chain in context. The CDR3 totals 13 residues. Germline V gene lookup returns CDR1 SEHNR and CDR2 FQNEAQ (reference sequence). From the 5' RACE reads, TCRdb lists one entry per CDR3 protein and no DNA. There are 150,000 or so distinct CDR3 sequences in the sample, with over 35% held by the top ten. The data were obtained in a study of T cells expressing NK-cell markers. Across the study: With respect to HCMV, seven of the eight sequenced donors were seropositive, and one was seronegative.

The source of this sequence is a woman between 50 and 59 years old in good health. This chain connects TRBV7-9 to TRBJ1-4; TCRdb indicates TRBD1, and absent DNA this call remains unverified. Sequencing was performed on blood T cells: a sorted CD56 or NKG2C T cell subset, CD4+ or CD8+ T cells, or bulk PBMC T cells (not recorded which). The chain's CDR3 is CASNDGNNEKLFF.